Listed below are T cell receptor beta chains from one sample, sequenced in a study of blood T cell repertoires in COVID-19. Sequencing used immunoSEQ multiplex PCR; TCRdb keeps in-frame clones, though not all of them. The table has about 300,000 clones, about nine tenths seen once; the top ten hold more than 1.3%. Input material: peripheral blood. The receptors stem from a woman between 40 and 50 years old who had recovered from COVID-19. The CDR3 runs from the conserved cysteine through the conserved F or W. D genes are given only for firm matches. Expanded clones get a size class; other rows say once, few or many, or leave the size out.

>TRBJ2-7|TRBV28|NA|NA
CASSFPPSYEQYF
TGTGCCAGCAGTTTCCCACCTAGCTACGAGCAGTACTTC
>TRBJ2-1|TRBV5-1|NA|TRBD2
CASSTRGSQGRSYNEQFF
TGCGCCAGCAGCACGCGGGGGAGCCAGGGCCGCTCCTACAATGAGCAGTTCTTC
>TRBJ2-7|TRBV28|NA|NA
CASNLGHLGYEQYF
TGTGCCAGCAATTTGGGACACCTCGGCTACGAGCAGTACTTC
>TRBJ1-3|TRBV11-3|NA|TRBD1
CASSLGGQTPSGNTIYF
TGTGCCAGCAGCTTAGGGGGACAGACCCCCTCTGGAAACACCATATATTTT
>TRBJ1-2|TRBV9|NA|TRBD1
CASSQGAAYGYTF
TGTGCCAGCAGTCAGGGGGCCGCCTATGGCTACACCTTC
>TRBJ1-5|TRBV10-3|NA|NA
CAISDFQYPSAPQHF
TGTGCCATCAGTGATTTCCAGTACCCTTCCGCGCCCCAGCATTTT
>TRBJ1-1|TRBV28|NA|NA
CASSLLGRGGTEAFF
TGTGCCAGCAGTTTATTAGGACGGGGGGGCACTGAAGCTTTCTTT
>TRBJ1-2|TRBV30|NA|NA
CAWSVFGRGTSATNYGYTF
TGTGCCTGGAGTGTATTCGGGCGGGGAACGTCCGCAACTAACTATGGCTACACCTTC
>TRBJ1-3|TRBV7-9|NA|NA
CASSEAPFLRNTIYF
TGTGCCAGCAGCGAAGCCCCCTTCCTCCGGAACACCATATATTTT
>TRBJ2-7|TRBV7-2|NA|TRBD1
CASSLVANRDRAKF
TGTGCCAGCAGCTTAGTAGCGAACCGGGACAGAGCAAAATTC
>TRBJ2-1|TRBV7-2|NA|TRBD2
CASRPSGGPNEQFF
TGTGCCAGCCGCCCTAGCGGGGGGCCCAATGAGCAGTTCTTC
>TRBJ2-5|TRBV11-2|NA|NA
CASSYSGGRQETQYF
TGTGCCAGCAGCTACAGTGGGGGCAGACAAGAGACCCAGTACTTC
>TRBJ2-7|TRBV3-1/TRBV3-2|once|NA
CASSQDAGQFYEQYF
TGTGCCAGCAGCCAAGATGCAGGACAGTTCTACGAGCAGTACTTC
>TRBJ1-1|TRBV12-5|NA|TRBD1
CASAPTGMNTEAFF
TGTGCTAGTGCCCCGACAGGGATGAACACTGAAGCTTTCTTT
>TRBJ2-5|TRBV5-1|NA|NA
CASSATGTLQETQYF
TGCGCCAGCAGCGCTACAGGGACCCTACAAGAGACCCAGTACTTC
>TRBJ1-5|TRBV12-3/TRBV12-4|NA|NA
CATGRRADQPQHF
TGTGCCACCGGGCGGAGGGCCGATCAGCCCCAGCATTTT
>TRBJ1-2|TRBV10-3|NA|TRBD1
CAIWGQGNYGYTF
TGTGCCATCTGGGGACAGGGGAACTATGGCTACACCTTC
>TRBJ1-1|TRBV7-8|NA|TRBD1
CASSLRGDTEAFF
TGTGCCAGCAGCCTCAGGGGGGACACTGAAGCTTTCTTT
>TRBJ1-1|TRBV30|NA|NA
CAWRQGFNTEAFF
TGTGCCTGGAGACAGGGATTCAACACTGAAGCTTTCTTT